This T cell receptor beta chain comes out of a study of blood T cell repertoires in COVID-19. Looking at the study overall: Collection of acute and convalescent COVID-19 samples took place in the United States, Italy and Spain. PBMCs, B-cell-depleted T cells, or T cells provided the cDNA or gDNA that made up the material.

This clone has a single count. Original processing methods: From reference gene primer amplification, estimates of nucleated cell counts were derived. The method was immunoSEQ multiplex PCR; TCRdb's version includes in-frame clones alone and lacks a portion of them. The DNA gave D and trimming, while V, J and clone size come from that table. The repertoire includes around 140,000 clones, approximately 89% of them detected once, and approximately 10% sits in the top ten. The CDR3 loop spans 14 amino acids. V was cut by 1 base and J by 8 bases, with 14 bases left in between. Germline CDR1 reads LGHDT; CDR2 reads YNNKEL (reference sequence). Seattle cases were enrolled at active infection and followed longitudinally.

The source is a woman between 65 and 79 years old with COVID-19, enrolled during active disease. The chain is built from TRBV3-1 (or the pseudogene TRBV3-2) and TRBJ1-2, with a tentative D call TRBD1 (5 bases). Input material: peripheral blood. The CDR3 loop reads CASSQGQEGYGYTF. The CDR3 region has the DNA TGTGCCAGCAGCCAAGGTCAGGAGGGGTACGGCTACACCTTC.